This T cell receptor beta chain was identified during a study of T cell changes during pregnancy in multiple sclerosis. TCRdb's table, derived via immunoSEQ multiplex PCR, lists solely in-frame clones and lacks some. The profile shows 75,000 to 90,000 clones, approximately 91% of them singletons. Germline-derived CDR1 and CDR2 are MNHEY and SVGAGI. The CDR3 is made up of 13 amino acids. V lost 6 bases to trimming and J lost 5 bases, with 13 bases between them. The material sequenced was PBMCs, taken in the first trimester of pregnancy. J is TRBJ2-5 and V is TRBV6-5; perhaps TRBD1 as D (5 bases). The TCR was taken from a female donor in good health, serving as a control in a pregnancy study. Some clones in this sample may be carry-over from other donors' samples. CDR3 DNA: TGTGCCAGCAGCCGGGTCCGACAGGAGACCCAGTACTTC. Translating it yields CASSRVRQETQYF.